The rows below give T cell receptor beta chains drawn from one sample of a study of T-cell reconstitution after alpha-beta-depleted transplantation in children. TCRdb passed the PCR reads through MiXCR, listing each CDR3 protein once. The data hold some 600,000 distinct CDR3 sequences, with over 10% observed a single time. The sequenced sample was PBMCs, mostly from graft donor cells, obtained 360 days after TCRalphabeta/CD19-depleted stem cell transplant. Receptors were obtained from a male patient younger than 18 who had a stem cell transplant for acute myeloid leukemia, so the T cells may come from the graft donor. CDR3s include the opening cysteine and the closing phenylalanine or tryptophan. The D gene is left open where the match is weak. Size is omitted from some rows. Given values are once, few, many or a class for expanded clones.

V gene	J gene	D gene	clone size	CDR3 DNA	CDR3 protein
TRBV7-8	TRBJ2-7	.	few	TGTGCCAGCAACCATGGTCCGGCCTCCTACGAGCAGTACTTC	CASNHGPASYEQYF
TRBV25-1	TRBJ2-5	.	.	TGTGCCAGCAGCGGGCTAGGGGGTGTCGGTGTGACCCAGTACTTC	CASSGLGGVGVTQYF
TRBV25-1	TRBJ1-2	.	.	TGTGCCAGCAGTCCCAATCCCCTCTGGGGCTACACCTTC	CASSPNPLWGYTF
TRBV7-2	TRBJ2-7	TRBD1	few	TGTGCCAGCAGTACACAGGGGAGCTCCTACGAGCAGTACTTC	CASSTQGSSYEQYF
TRBV12-3/TRBV12-4	TRBJ2-7	TRBD2	.	TGTGCCAGCGCCATCGAGACTAGCTATGGGTACGAGCAGTACTTC	CASAIETSYGYEQYF
TRBV7-2	TRBJ2-5	.	.	TGTGCCAGCACCTTCGTACCGGGACTCCCCCAAGAGACCCAGTACTTC	CASTFVPGLPQETQYF
TRBV7-9	TRBJ1-1	.	.	TGTGCCAGCAGCTTCATTATGGGTTACACTGAAGCTTTCTTT	CASSFIMGYTEAFF
TRBV6-1	TRBJ2-7	.	many	TGTGCCACCTACAGGGATTTGTCGCACGAGCAGTACTTC	CATYRDLSHEQYF
TRBV29-1	TRBJ2-1	TRBD2	few	TGCAGCGTTGATTATCAACTAGCGGGAGGGCCCTTATTGGTTGAGCAGTTCTTC	CSVDYQLAGGPLLVEQFF
TRBV13	TRBJ2-5	.	few	TGTGCCAGCGGAGGGGGGAAACGACAAGAGACCCAGTACTTC	CASGGGKRQETQYF
TRBV12-3/TRBV12-4	TRBJ2-7	.	.	TGTGCCAGCAGCCTTGACATAGGTAGCGGAGATTCCTACGAGCAGTACTTC	CASSLDIGSGDSYEQYF